This T cell receptor (beta chain) was documented in a study of T-cell reconstitution after alpha-beta-depleted transplantation in children. This clonotype appeared a few times. Preparing the TCRbeta library involved the use of unique molecular identifiers. TCRdb ran MiXCR on the PCR reads and lists one entry per CDR3 protein. The top ten hold roughly 6% of the sample, which has 440,000 or so distinct CDR3 sequences, roughly 11% seen once. The junction had 5 bases not matched to a gene; V was cut back by 6 bases and J by 2 bases. This CDR3 region has 14 residues. The germline V gene encodes CDR1 SGHTA and CDR2 FQGNSA.

The chain carries TRBV7-2 and TRBJ2-3, with 7 nucleotides matching TRBD1. The source was PBMCs from the stem cell graft donor, collected from the stem cell graft. The receptor comes from a human donor who donated a stem cell graft to a child with acute myeloid leukemia. The CDR3 protein is CASSPDRITDTQYF. In DNA, the CDR3 is TGTGCCAGCAGTCCGGACAGGATCACAGATACGCAGTATTTT.